This TCR beta chain was sequenced for a study of graft-versus-host responses after intestinal transplantation (dated by TCRdb to about 2021). Looking at the study overall: The transplants that recipients received were multivisceral, liver-intestinal, or isolated intestinal. Instead of going to the commercial service, samples from a few later patients were sequenced in-house on an Illumina MiSeq and processed with MiXCR. To identify alloreactive clones, pre-transplant mixed lymphocyte reaction products were sequenced and then compared with unstimulated pre-transplant donor and recipient T cells. Every recipient was given anti-thymocyte globulin induction, followed by around three years of maintenance tacrolimus and steroids. A peak of at least 4% donor T cells among recipient peripheral blood mononuclear cells was the definition used for donor T cell macrochimerism. Bulk TCR-beta CDR3 sequencing was used to track graft-versus-host and host-versus-graft alloreactive T cell clones in the graft, circulation and bone marrow after intestinal transplantation. The cohort enrolled 20 to 30 intestinal transplant recipients, one of whom was a retransplant, and 3 patients without pretransplant specimens were excluded. Summary of the overall study and its limitations: Early after transplant, declines in HvG clones were associated with peak levels of circulating GvH clones. Conclusions were limited by the relatively low number and heterogeneity of intestinal transplant patients. High GvH to HvG T cell clonal ratios were observed in the allografts of patients with donor T cell macrochimerism. GvH clones were detected in recipient bone marrow, and some of these GvH clones were observed earlier in ileal mucosa or blood, consistent with an intestinal mucosal origin.

The germline V gene (reference sequence) supplies CDR1 MNHNY and CDR2 SVGAGI. Including the terminal cysteine and phenylalanine, the CDR3 comprises 14 residues. The retained sequence is limited to the CDR3, 42 bases, with the frame set at the first base. The V and J ends are trimmed by 8 bases and 2 bases, leaving 12 bases between them. The time point label on this specimen signifies: cells obtained before transplantation from donor or recipient. Mixed lymphocyte reactions plated about 200,000 CFSE-labeled pre-transplant responders with about 200,000 irradiated violet-dye-labeled stimulators and were cultured for 6 to 7 days. Proliferating CD3+CD4+CFSE-low and CD3+CD8+CFSE-low responder cells were FACS-sorted on a BD Influx sorter after the mixed lymphocyte reaction. Note on this clone: No much larger clone exists at a distance of one base, and base qualities are not known.

Library preparation employed the immunoSEQ multiplex PCR assay. In most patients, genomic DNA was isolated using the Qiagen DNeasy Blood and Tissue Kit and sent frozen to Adaptive Biotechnologies for TCR sequencing. For most patients, high-throughput TCR-beta CDR3 sequencing of genomic DNA was performed by Adaptive Biotechnologies. As for the original processing: TCR sequencing data were retrieved from Adaptive's ImmunoSEQ software for around 19 patients, whereas three other patients were processed with MiXCR and VDJtools. CD4 versus CD8 sorting errors were corrected by removing sequences found in both subsets at a frequency ratio below 5:1. CDR3 nucleotide sequences shared between donor and recipient were removed because their origin could not be assigned. Alloreactive clones required at least 2-fold expansion over unstimulated cells and minimum CFSE-low frequency of 0.002% (template counts) or 0.001% (read counts). Clones were considered mappable if detected in sequenced pre-transplant spleen, lymph node, or MLR CFSE-low populations of the donor or recipient. The cumulative frequency of alloreactive clones was calculated as a percentage of all sequences, weighted by copy number. The clones in this table, taken by TCRdb from immuneACCESS, are in-frame only. Not every clone is retained; where verified, under half of the shortfall comes from an unresolved V gene, and the cause of the rest is unknown. V, J and clone size were drawn from that table, and D and trimming were deduced from the DNA. The sample table holds around 19,000 clones, of which around 39% were seen once. The biggest ten clones account for around 0.84% of the sample.

Recombination linked TRBV6-6 to TRBJ2-2; no confident D gene assignment can be made. The input for sequencing was alloreactive CD4+ T cells from a mixed lymphocyte reaction culture, taken before intestinal transplant. In light of the paper, this sample's cell subset or site label describes: CFSE-low proliferating T cells sorted from approximately 6-day pre-transplant mixed lymphocyte reaction (GvH or HvG direction). The TCR originated in a human patient who received an intestinal transplant. The DNA is as follows: TGTGCCAGCGGGATATTAGGAAACACCGGGGAGCTGTTTTTT. The resulting protein is CASGILGNTGELFF.